These T cell receptor beta chains were read from a single sample in a study of blood T cells in healthy people across ages. TCRdb analysed the 5' RACE reads with MiXCR anew, one entry per CDR3 protein. The sample shows about a million distinct CDR3 sequences, roughly two fifths of them seen only once. Sequencing was done on a sample of blood. The receptor set was obtained from a man between 18 and 35 years old in good health. CDR3s include the opening cysteine and the closing phenylalanine or tryptophan. D genes are given only for firm matches. For some rows the clone size is stated as once, few or many, or as a class when expanded; others skip it.

NA TRBJ2-1 TRBV20-1 NA CSARDPAGPSSYNEQFF TGCAGTGCTAGAGATCCAGCGGGCCCAAGCTCCTACAATGAGCAGTTCTTC
many TRBJ1-2 TRBV12-3/TRBV12-4 NA CASSSPVSNYGYTF TGTGCCAGCAGTTCGCCGGTGTCGAACTATGGCTACACCTTC
NA TRBJ2-7 TRBV2 TRBD1 CASSEGQGADEQYF TGTGCCAGCAGTGAGGGACAGGGGGCCGATGAGCAGTACTTC
many TRBJ2-3 TRBV6-5 NA CASSPGTSQYF TGTGCCAGCAGCCCCGGGACTTCGCAGTATTTT
few TRBJ2-1 TRBV7-2 TRBD2 CASSSKRGQLFF TGTGCCAGCAGCTCGAAGCGGGGTCAATTGTTCTTC
NA TRBJ2-1 TRBV7-9 NA CASTQGGSSYNEQFF TGTGCCAGCACCCAAGGGGGAAGCTCCTACAATGAGCAGTTCTTC
NA TRBJ1-5 TRBV3-1 NA CASSKGYNQPQHF TGTGCCAGCAGCAAGGGCTACAATCAGCCCCAGCATTTT
NA TRBJ1-2 TRBV25-1 NA CASSEGAANYGYIF TGTGCCAGCAGTGAAGGAGCGGCTAACTATGGCTACATCTTC
NA TRBJ1-5 TRBV6-5 NA CASSRGQDQPQHF TGTGCCAGCAGCAGGGGACAAGATCAGCCCCAGCATTTT
NA TRBJ1-1 TRBV28 TRBD1 CASSPGDSSRTEAFF TGTGCCAGCAGTCCCGGGGACAGCAGCCGCACTGAAGCTTTCTTT
NA TRBJ1-2 TRBV12-3/TRBV12-4 NA CESSCGVGYTF TGTGAGAGCAGTTGTGGGGTAGGCTACACCTTC
few TRBJ1-1 TRBV6-2/TRBV6-3 NA CASSHDRSEAFF TGTGCCAGCAGCCATGACAGGTCTGAAGCTTTCTTT
NA TRBJ1-2 TRBV4-1 TRBD1 CASSLEDRGGFYTF TGCGCCAGCAGCCTGGAGGACAGGGGAGGGTTCTACACCTTC
NA TRBJ1-1 TRBV28 TRBD1 CASSQLSGGGTEAFF TGTGCCAGCAGTCAACTCTCAGGGGGAGGAACTGAAGCTTTCTTT
few TRBJ2-3 TRBV9 NA CASSVAGSLLDTQYF TGTGCCAGCAGCGTAGCGGGGTCATTACTAGATACGCAGTATTTT
few TRBJ2-3 TRBV20-1 TRBD2 CSAGLAGFKDTQYF TGCAGTGCGGGACTAGCGGGGTTCAAAGATACGCAGTATTTT
NA TRBJ2-1 TRBV11-2 NA CASSVVGADEQFF TGTGCCAGCAGCGTAGTGGGGGCGGATGAGCAGTTCTTC
few TRBJ2-7 TRBV12-5 NA CASAREYEQYF TGTGCTAGTGCGAGGGAGTACGAGCAGTACTTC
NA TRBJ1-5 TRBV20-1 NA CSASRANQPQHF TGCAGTGCTAGTCGGGCCAATCAGCCCCAGCATTTT
NA TRBJ2-1 TRBV2 TRBD2 CASSPSSSGADEQFF TGTGCCAGCAGCCCCTCAAGTAGCGGGGCGGATGAGCAGTTCTTC
few TRBJ1-5 TRBV2 NA CASSADRSNQPQHF TGTGCCAGCAGTGCCGACAGAAGTAATCAGCCCCAGCATTTT
few TRBJ2-7 TRBV20-1 NA CSVGGGGAASYEQYF TGCAGTGTAGGAGGGGGTGGTGCTGCCTCCTACGAGCAGTACTTC
NA TRBJ1-4 TRBV7-9 NA CASSEPIPTTNEKLFF TGTGCCAGCAGCGAGCCCATTCCTACAACTAATGAAAAACTGTTTTTT
NA TRBJ1-1 TRBV20-1 NA CRGWGGPNTEAFF TGCAGGGGCTGGGGAGGGCCGAACACTGAAGCTTTCTTT
few TRBJ2-1 TRBV28 TRBD1 CASSFRQGAQSEQFF TGTGCCAGCAGTTTTAGACAGGGGGCACAGAGTGAGCAGTTCTTC
NA TRBJ1-1 TRBV28 NA CASSPTSWAFF TGTGCCAGCAGTCCGACCTCGTGGGCTTTCTTT
NA TRBJ1-4 TRBV4-1 NA CASSQKDGAEKLFF TGCGCCAGCAGCCAAAAGGACGGGGCCGAAAAACTGTTTTTT
NA TRBJ2-1 TRBV20-1 NA CSARVGLDETEPYNEQFF TGCAGTGCGCGGGTGGGCCTAGACGAAACAGAACCCTACAATGAGCAGTTCTTC
NA TRBJ2-3 TRBV20-1 TRBD1 CSAPLGTGNTDTQYF TGCAGTGCTCCTCTGGGGACAGGGAACACAGATACGCAGTATTTT
NA TRBJ1-1 TRBV25-1 TRBD1 CASSQTGIMSTEAFF TGTGCCAGCAGTCAGACAGGGATAATGAGCACTGAAGCTTTCTTT
NA TRBJ1-6 TRBV20-1 NA CSASPPPPHF TGCAGTGCTAGTCCCCCGCCCCCCCACTTT
many TRBJ2-1 TRBV12-3/TRBV12-4 NA CASTDLGQAYNEQFF TGTGCCAGCACTGATCTGGGACAAGCCTACAATGAGCAGTTCTTC
NA TRBJ2-1 TRBV6-2/TRBV6-3 NA CASSYVGSHNEQFF TGTGCCAGCAGTTATGTTGGCAGCCACAATGAGCAGTTCTTC
few TRBJ2-1 TRBV14 NA CASSLRMDPFSSYNEQFF TGTGCCAGCAGCCTTCGGATGGACCCGTTTAGCTCCTACAATGAGCAGTTCTTC
few TRBJ1-2 TRBV11-1 TRBD1 CASSSHTQGRGYTF TGTGCCAGCAGCTCGCATACACAGGGGAGAGGCTACACCTTC
NA TRBJ1-1 TRBV12-3/TRBV12-4 NA CASSLARFEAFF TGTGCCAGCAGTTTAGCGCGGTTTGAAGCTTTCTTT
NA TRBJ1-2 TRBV6-2/TRBV6-3 NA CAGSYSIRSVRGPNYGYTF TGTGCCGGCAGTTACTCGATTCGGTCGGTCAGGGGACCTAACTATGGCTACACCTTC
few TRBJ2-1 TRBV6-1 NA CASRGTSVLDEQFF TGTGCCAGCAGGGGGACAAGCGTGTTAGATGAGCAGTTCTTC
NA TRBJ2-4 TRBV6-5 NA CASSYSSVKTARAKSIQYF TGTGCCAGCAGTTACTCGTCGGTAAAGACAGCTAGAGCCAAAAGCATTCAGTACTTC
few TRBJ1-1 TRBV9 NA CASSVDWNTEAFF TGTGCCAGCAGCGTAGATTGGAACACTGAAGCTTTCTTT
many TRBJ2-3 TRBV20-1 NA CSGYSSDTQYF TGCAGTGGCTATAGCTCCGATACGCAGTATTTT
NA TRBJ1-2 TRBV12-3/TRBV12-4 NA CASSLLRTLYGYTF TGTGCCAGCAGTTTGCTGCGGACCCTCTATGGCTACACCTTC
many TRBJ1-5 TRBV5-1 NA CASSPALNQPQHF TGCGCCAGCAGCCCGGCCTTGAATCAGCCCCAGCATTTT
NA TRBJ1-1 TRBV4-1 NA CASSQDLGRVTEAFF TGCGCCAGCAGTCAAGATCTAGGCAGGGTCACTGAAGCTTTCTTT
NA TRBJ2-1 TRBV14 NA CASSQDLGEYNEQFF TGTGCCAGCAGCCAAGATCTGGGAGAGTACAATGAGCAGTTCTTC
NA TRBJ1-6 TRBV10-3 TRBD1 CAISVTGPSYNSPLHF TGTGCCATCAGTGTGACAGGGCCCAGTTATAATTCACCCCTCCACTTT
NA TRBJ1-2 TRBV29-1 NA CSDYGSTAGGYTF TGCAGCGATTATGGGTCAACTGCGGGAGGCTACACCTTC
many TRBJ2-7 TRBV4-3 NA CASSQATVSYEQYF TGCGCCAGCAGCCAAGCGACAGTGTCCTACGAGCAGTACTTC